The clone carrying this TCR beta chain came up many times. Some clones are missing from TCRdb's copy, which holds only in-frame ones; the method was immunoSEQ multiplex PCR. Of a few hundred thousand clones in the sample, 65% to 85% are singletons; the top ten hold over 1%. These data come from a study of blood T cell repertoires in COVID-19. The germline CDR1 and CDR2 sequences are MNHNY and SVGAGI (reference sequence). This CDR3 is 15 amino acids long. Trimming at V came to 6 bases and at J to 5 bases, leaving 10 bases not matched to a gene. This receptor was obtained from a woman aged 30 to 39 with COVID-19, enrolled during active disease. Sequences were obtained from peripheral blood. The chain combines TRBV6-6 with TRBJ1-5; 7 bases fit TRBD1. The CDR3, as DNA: TGTGCCAGCAGCTCCCACAGGGGATACGATCAGCCCCAGCATTTT. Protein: CASSSHRGYDQPQHF.